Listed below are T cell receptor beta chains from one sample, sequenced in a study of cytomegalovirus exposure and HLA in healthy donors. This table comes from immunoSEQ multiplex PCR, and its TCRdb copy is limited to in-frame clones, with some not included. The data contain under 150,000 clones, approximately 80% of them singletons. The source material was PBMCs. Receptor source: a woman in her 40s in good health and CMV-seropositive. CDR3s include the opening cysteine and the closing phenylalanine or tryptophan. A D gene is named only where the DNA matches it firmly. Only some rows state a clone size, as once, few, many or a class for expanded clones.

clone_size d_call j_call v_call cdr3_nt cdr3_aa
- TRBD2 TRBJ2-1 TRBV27 TGTGCCAGCAGTTGGGGACTAGCGGGAGCGAATGAGCAGTTCTTC CASSWGLAGANEQFF
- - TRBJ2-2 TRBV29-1 TGCAGCGTGCTAAAGACAGGGAACACCGGGGAGCTGTTTTTT CSVLKTGNTGELFF
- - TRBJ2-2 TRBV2 TGTGCCAGCAGATTGAGCCTCGGGGAGCTGTTTTTT CASRLSLGELFF
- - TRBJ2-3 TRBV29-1 TGCAGCGTTGAACCTAGCACAGATACGCAGTATTTT CSVEPSTDTQYF
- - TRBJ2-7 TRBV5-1 TGCGCCAGCAGCTTGGCCGGCGGGGACCTCTCCTACGAGCAGTACTTC CASSLAGGDLSYEQYF
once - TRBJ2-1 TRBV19 TGTGCCAGTAGTATAGCCAGGGGTGATGAGCAGTTCTTC CASSIARGDEQFF
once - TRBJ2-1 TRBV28 TGTGCCAGCAGTTTAGGCGGACTGGGGAGCTCCTACAATGAGCAGTTCTTC CASSLGGLGSSYNEQFF
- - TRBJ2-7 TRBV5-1 TGCGCCAGCAACGGCGGGCGGACCTACGAGCAGTACTTC CASNGGRTYEQYF
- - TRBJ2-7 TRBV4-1 TGCGCCAGCAGCCAAGAATTCACTTTTCAATACGAGCAGTACTTC CASSQEFTFQYEQYF
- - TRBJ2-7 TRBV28 TGTGCCAGCAGTACCAGTGGCAGGGTGGTAAACGAGCAGTACTTC CASSTSGRVVNEQYF